The 13 T cell receptor beta chains below were found in one sample sequenced in a study of blood T cell repertoires in COVID-19. Clones were sequenced by immunoSEQ multiplex PCR, and TCRdb holds only the in-frame ones, with some missing. The table includes approximately 170,000 clones, 84% detected once. Sequenced: peripheral blood. These receptors were taken from a woman of 80 years or more with COVID-19, enrolled during active disease.

The CDR3 reads CASSQAPGSDTQYF. CDR3 nucleotide sequence: TGCGCCAGCAGCCAAGCCCCAGGGTCAGATACGCAGTATTTT. The chain combines TRBV4-1 with TRBJ2-3, with a possible D match to TRBD1 (5 bases). The V gene's germline CDR1 is MGHRA and CDR2 YSYEKL. The CDR3 extends over 14 amino acids. V shed 1 base and J shed 4 bases, with 9 bases lying between them.

The chain is built from TRBV29-1 and TRBJ1-4, with D possibly TRBD1 on 5 matching bases. This CDR3 is built from 14 residues. The V gene's germline CDR1 is SQVTM and CDR2 ANQGSEA. The germline V and J ends were trimmed by 1 base and 1 base, with 7 bases remaining between them. CDR3 bases: TGCAGCGTTGAAGGGCAGGGAACTAATGAAAAACTGTTTTTT. Translated: CSVEGQGTNEKLFF.

The V call is TRBV12-5, the J call TRBJ2-5, with 7 nucleotides matching TRBD2. Trimming removed 5 bases from V and 3 bases from J; junction bases left unmatched: 6. The CDR3 is made up of 14 amino acids. Germline V gene sequence: CDR1 LGHNT, CDR2 FRNRAP. The CDR3 protein is CASGPLGGEETQYF. Here the CDR3 DNA reads TGTGCTAGTGGTCCCCTGGGAGGGGAAGAGACCCAGTACTTC.

J is TRBJ1-1 and V is TRBV28, with D possibly TRBD1 on 5 matching bases. V dropped 3 bases and J dropped 6 bases, with 23 bases sitting between them. The CDR3 runs 17 residues. Germline V gene lookup returns CDR1 MDHEN and CDR2 SYDVKM. The CDR3 here is CASSLGQGLGGKAEAFF. The CDR3 DNA is TGTGCCAGCAGTTTGGGGCAGGGCCTGGGGGGAAAGGCTGAAGCTTTCTTT.

The rearrangement uses TRBV2 and TRBJ1-5; no clear D. The CDR3 totals 14 residues. CDR1 is SNHLY and CDR2 is FYNNEI in the germline V gene. V was cut by 5 bases and J by 2 bases, with 10 bases left in between. CDR3 bases: TGTGCCAGCAGTCCAGGATCGGGCAATCAGCCCCAGCATTTT. It specifies CASSPGSGNQPQHF.

The V call is TRBV11-2, the J call TRBJ2-2; TRBD2 matches at 9 bases. Germline lookup yields CDR1 SGHAT and CDR2 FQNNGV. V was pared by 2 bases and J by 7 bases, with 5 bases of the junction left unmatched. The CDR3 runs to 15 residues. The chain's CDR3 is CASSLKREALGELFF. CDR3 sequence (DNA): TGTGCCAGCAGCTTAAAGCGGGAGGCTCTCGGGGAGCTGTTTTTT.

J is TRBJ2-3 and V is TRBV24-1, with TRBD1 matching over 8 bases. V shed 7 bases and J 3 bases; nucleotides not matched to a gene: 8. Per germline, CDR1 KGHDR and CDR2 SFDVKD. CDR3 length equals 15 residues. The CDR3 nucleotides are TGTGCCACCAGCCGGACAGGGATTTTTACAGATACGCAGTATTTT. The encoded protein is CATSRTGIFTDTQYF.

The rearrangement links TRBV9 to TRBJ2-1, with 7 nucleotides matching TRBD1. This CDR3 region has 13 residues. Germline CDR1 reads SGDLS; CDR2 reads YYNGEE. V was clipped by 5 bases and J by 3 bases; unmatched bases: 2. The DNA for the CDR3 is TGTGCCAGCAGTAGGGACAGCTACAATGAGCAGTTCTTC. Translating it yields CASSRDSYNEQFF. The whole variable domain, filled in from reference TRBV9 and TRBJ2-1, reads DSGVTQTPKHLITATGQRVTLRCSPRSGDLSVYWYQQSLDQGLQFLIQYYNGEERAKGNILERFSAQQFPDLHSELNLSSLELGDSALYFCASSRDSYNEQFFGPGTRLTVL.

The chain recombines TRBV2 with TRBJ2-2; 8 bases align to TRBD1. This CDR3 has 15 residues. V was pared by 6 bases and J by 4 bases, with 7 bases of the junction left unmatched. Germline V CDR1 and CDR2: SNHLY, FYNNEI. CDR3 residues: CASRPGGMGTGELFF. Written as DNA, the CDR3 is TGTGCCAGCAGGCCAGGGGGCATGGGCACCGGGGAGCTGTTTTTT.

The chain employs TRBV6-5 and TRBJ2-1, with 7 bases identical to TRBD1. After removal of 8 bases from V and 4 bases from J, the junction contained 11 bases not matched to a gene. Germline CDR1 reads MNHEY; CDR2 reads SVGAGI. This CDR3 contains 15 residues. The CDR3 reads CASAPGQRSYNEQFF. In DNA form, the CDR3 reads TGTGCCAGCGCCCCGGGACAGAGATCTTACAATGAGCAGTTCTTC.

This clone was detected only a few times. This chain uses TRBV30 with TRBJ2-7; tentatively, D is TRBD1 (5 bases). V lost 4 bases to trimming and J lost 2 bases, with 9 bases between them. The CDR3 spans 12 residues. Per the germline V gene, CDR1 is GTSNPN and CDR2 is SVGIG (reference sequence). The CDR3 spells CAWNLGPYEQYF. The DNA for the CDR3 is TGTGCCTGGAATCTGGGGCCCTACGAGCAGTACTTC.

The gene calls are TRBV7-8 and TRBJ2-5; 10 bases line up with TRBD2. The CDR3 runs 15 residues. CDR1 SGHVS and CDR2 FQNEAQ come from the germline V gene. Trimming removed 2 bases from V and 5 bases from J; junction bases left unmatched: 5. For the CDR3, the DNA is TGTGCCAGCAGCTTAAAGCGGGGGGGCCATGAGACCCAGTACTTC. The encoded protein is CASSLKRGGHETQYF.

The chain has TRBV6-4 and TRBJ2-7; 12 bases match TRBD2. This CDR3 has 16 amino acids. Trimming cost V 4 bases and J 6 bases; bases outside gene matches: 10. CDR1 and CDR2 from the germline V gene are MRHNA and SNTAGT. The CDR3 loop reads CASSVSSGGAISEQYF. The CDR3 coding sequence is TGTGCCAGCAGTGTGTCTAGCGGGGGGGCCATCTCCGAGCAGTACTTC.